This T cell receptor beta chain was sequenced for a study of T cell responses to AZD1222 COVID-19 vaccine. Data came from immunoSEQ multiplex PCR; TCRdb stores just in-frame clones and leaves some out. The sample holds around 150,000 clones; approximately 88% are singletons and the top ten take more than 2%. Germline CDR1 reads LNHNV; CDR2 reads YYDKDF (reference sequence). The CDR3 extends over 14 amino acids. V gave up 7 bases and J gave up 5 bases; unmatched junction bases: 6. The sample was peripheral blood, taken on day 0 of AZD1222 vaccination. The chain couples TRBV15 to TRBJ2-1, with 9 positions matching TRBD2. The sequence came from an adult in good health. CDR3 bases: TGTGCCACCAACCGCGGGGGGGAGCACAATGAGCAGTTCTTC. Encoded protein: CATNRGGEHNEQFF.